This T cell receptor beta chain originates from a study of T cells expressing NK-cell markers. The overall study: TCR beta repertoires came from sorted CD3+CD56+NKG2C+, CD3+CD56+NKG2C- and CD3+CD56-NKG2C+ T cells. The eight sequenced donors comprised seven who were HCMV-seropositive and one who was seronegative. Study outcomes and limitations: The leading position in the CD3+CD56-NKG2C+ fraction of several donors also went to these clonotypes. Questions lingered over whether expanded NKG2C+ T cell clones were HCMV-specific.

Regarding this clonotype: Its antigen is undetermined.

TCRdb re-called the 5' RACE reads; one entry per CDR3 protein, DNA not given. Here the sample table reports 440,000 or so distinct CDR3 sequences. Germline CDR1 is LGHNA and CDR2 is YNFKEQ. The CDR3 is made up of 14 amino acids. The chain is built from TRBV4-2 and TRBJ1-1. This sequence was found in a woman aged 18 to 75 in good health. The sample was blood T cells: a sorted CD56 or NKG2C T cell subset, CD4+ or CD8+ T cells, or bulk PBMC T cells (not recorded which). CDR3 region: CASSQDGGGTEAFF.